The rows below give T cell receptor beta chains drawn from one sample of a study of blood T cell repertoires in COVID-19. Clones were read by immunoSEQ multiplex PCR, and TCRdb kept only the in-frame ones, dropping some. The top ten hold less than 1.5% of the sample, which has 350,000 to 450,000 clones, about 88% seen once. Material for sequencing was PBMCs or T cells enriched from blood (not recorded which). These TCRs come from a woman between 18 and 29 years old who had been exposed to COVID-19. The CDR3 runs from the conserved cysteine through the conserved F or W. The order of the fields is clone size, V gene, J gene, CDR3 protein. Part of the rows lack a size; the others show once, few, many or a class for expanded clones.

.,TRBV28,TRBJ1-5,CASYPGNNQPQHF
.,TRBV28,TRBJ2-7,CASSFGRYEQYF
.,TRBV16,TRBJ2-2,CASEPGGTGELFF
.,TRBV3-1/TRBV3-2,TRBJ2-7,CASSQADRRPYEQYF
.,TRBV2,TRBJ1-5,CASSEDRNQPQHF
.,TRBV24-1,TRBJ2-7,CATSGQVSSEQYF
.,TRBV10-3,TRBJ2-3,CAISDSTGSTDTQYF
.,TRBV7-2,TRBJ2-7,CASSPRVESSYEQYF
.,TRBV6-5,TRBJ2-5,CASSSRTGGETQYF
.,TRBV15,TRBJ1-1,CATSRGDDILGEAFF
.,TRBV28,TRBJ1-6,CASRSTGGNSPLHF
.,TRBV11-3,TRBJ2-1,CASSLDRGQGSYNEQFF
.,TRBV10-1,TRBJ1-3,CARGGTIYF
.,TRBV27,TRBJ1-4,CASSLTSRDSATNEKLFF
.,TRBV2,TRBJ2-1,CASMWARRLASSYNEQFF
.,TRBV24-1,TRBJ2-1,CATSDSRGSLGYYNEQFF
.,TRBV27,TRBJ1-2,CASSLSPGAEVGYTF
once,TRBV6-5,TRBJ2-7,CASSGTEGLLYEQYF
.,TRBV5-4,TRBJ1-2,CASSEQQGADGYTF
.,TRBV7-8,TRBJ2-7,CASSNRTARPYEQYF
.,TRBV27,TRBJ1-2,CASTTGSNYGYTF
.,TRBV11-2,TRBJ2-1,CASSSSAGSGDGPIGVF
.,TRBV6-5,TRBJ1-4,CASSYSGLRVGEKLFF